These T cell receptor beta chains were read from a single sample in a study of regulatory T cells in long-lasting Graves disease. TCRdb reanalysed the multiplex PCR reads using MiXCR and keeps one entry per CDR3 protein. This sample has 300,000 or so distinct CDR3 sequences, with about 19% found just once. This specimen consisted of peripheral blood mononuclear cells (PBMCs), obtained when the disease was refractory, from a patient treated with antithyroid drugs. These receptors all stem from a female donor with Graves disease. CDR3s include the opening cysteine and the closing phenylalanine or tryptophan. The D gene is left open where the match is weak. Some rows have no size entry. The others give once, few or many, or a class for an expanded clone.

V gene	clone size	D gene	J gene	CDR3 protein	CDR3 DNA
TRBV29-1	.	.	TRBJ2-7	CSAGRGAYEQYF	TGCAGCGCAGGACGGGGGGCATACGAGCAGTACTTC
TRBV3-1	many	.	TRBJ1-1	CASSPFGAEGTEAFF	TGTGCCAGCAGCCCCTTTGGAGCAGAGGGGACTGAAGCTTTCTTT
TRBV19	many	TRBD1	TRBJ2-7	CASSSLPGQGHEQYF	TGTGCCAGTAGTTCCCTTCCGGGACAGGGGCACGAGCAGTACTTC
TRBV20-1	.	.	TRBJ1-1	CSASGPGQNTEAFF	TGCAGTGCTAGCGGTCCGGGACAGAACACTGAAGCTTTCTTT
TRBV7-3	many	.	TRBJ1-5	CASSTTPDQPQHF	TGTGCCAGCAGCACCACACCGGATCAGCCCCAGCATTTT
TRBV12-3/TRBV12-4	many	.	TRBJ1-2	CASSPANYGYTF	TGTGCCAGCAGCCCAGCCAACTATGGCTACACCTTC
TRBV6-5	many	.	TRBJ1-5	CASSYVGDQPQHF	TGTGCCAGCAGTTACGTGGGGGACCAGCCCCAGCATTTT
TRBV9	once	.	TRBJ1-1	CASSVGSGPWTVEAFF	TGTGCCAGCAGCGTAGGCTCGGGTCCCTGGACGGTAGAAGCTTTCTTT
TRBV7-2	many	.	TRBJ2-7	CASSLGSGEQYF	TGTGCCAGCAGTTTGGGTAGTGGCGAGCAGTACTTC
TRBV20-1	many	TRBD1	TRBJ2-4	CSATMTGLNIQYF	TGCAGTGCTACGATGACAGGGTTGAACATTCAGTACTTC
TRBV30	few	.	TRBJ2-2	CAWSPWRTGELFF	TGTGCCTGGAGCCCCTGGCGGACCGGGGAGCTGTTTTTT
TRBV12-3/TRBV12-4	.	.	TRBJ1-3	CASSLLRDTIYF	TGTGCCAGCAGTTTACTTCGGGACACCATATATTTT
TRBV20-1	many	TRBD2	TRBJ2-4	CSAPTGRGGDKNIQYF	TGCAGTGCTCCCACCGGACGCGGGGGAGACAAAAACATTCAGTACTTC
TRBV4-1	.	TRBD1	TRBJ2-7	CASSQWDRSYEQYF	TGCGCCAGCAGCCAATGGGACAGATCCTACGAGCAGTACTTC
TRBV28	many	.	TRBJ1-1	CASSLARKNTEAFF	TGTGCCAGCAGTTTAGCGCGAAAGAACACTGAAGCTTTCTTT
TRBV10-3	.	.	TRBJ2-7	CAISDKGYEQYF	TGTGCCATCAGTGATAAGGGCTACGAGCAGTACTTC
TRBV25-1	few	TRBD1	TRBJ1-1	CASSEAPGQGARNTEAFF	TGTGCCAGCAGTGAGGCTCCGGGACAGGGGGCCAGGAACACTGAAGCTTTCTTT
TRBV6-1	.	TRBD2	TRBJ2-5	CASSLHRGGRETQYF	TGTGCCAGCAGCCTACACCGCGGGGGGCGGGAGACCCAGTACTTC
TRBV28	many	TRBD2	TRBJ2-2	CASSSLTSGGSTGELFF	TGTGCCAGCAGTTCCCTGACTAGCGGGGGATCAACCGGGGAGCTGTTTTTT
TRBV5-1	.	TRBD1	TRBJ1-1	CASSLSILGQRTQNTEAFF	TGCGCCAGCAGCTTATCTATATTGGGACAGCGGACACAAAACACTGAAGCTTTCTTT
TRBV6-2/TRBV6-3	many	TRBD1	TRBJ2-7	CASRGTGLSGEQYF	TGTGCCAGCAGAGGGACAGGGCTATCGGGGGAGCAGTACTTC
TRBV12-3/TRBV12-4	many	.	TRBJ1-2	CASSLPDYRLTGGYTF	TGTGCCAGCAGCCTCCCTGACTATAGGTTGACTGGAGGCTACACCTTC
TRBV14	.	.	TRBJ2-6	CASSQGLRVSGANVLTF	TGTGCCAGCAGCCAAGGCCTAAGGGTATCTGGGGCCAACGTCCTGACTTTC
TRBV18	many	TRBD1	TRBJ2-7	CASSPQGAGYEQYF	TGTGCCAGCTCACCGCAGGGGGCTGGCTACGAGCAGTACTTC
TRBV19	few	.	TRBJ2-5	CASSITWEETQYF	TGTGCCAGTAGTATTACGTGGGAAGAGACCCAGTACTTC
TRBV5-1	.	.	TRBJ2-7	CASSSEDRAYEQYF	TGCGCCAGCAGCTCCGAGGACAGAGCCTACGAGCAGTACTTC
TRBV12-3/TRBV12-4	many	.	TRBJ2-7	CASSFAVGSSYEQYF	TGTGCCAGCAGTTTCGCTGTTGGAAGCTCCTACGAGCAGTACTTC
TRBV6-5	many	.	TRBJ1-5	CASSYSMGIPGNQPQHF	TGTGCCAGCAGTTACTCGATGGGGATCCCTGGTAATCAGCCCCAGCATTTT
TRBV2	many	.	TRBJ1-4	CASSEARWEKLFF	TGTGCCAGCAGTGAAGCAAGATGGGAAAAACTGTTTTTT
TRBV9	few	.	TRBJ2-6	CASSVAFAGANVLTF	TGTGCCAGCAGCGTAGCCTTCGCCGGGGCCAACGTCCTGACTTTC
TRBV6-1	many	.	TRBJ2-7	CASTQEGGLYEQYF	TGTGCCAGCACTCAAGAGGGGGGGCTGTACGAGCAGTACTTC
TRBV29-1	.	.	TRBJ2-2	CSVVASSGELSF	TGCAGCGTTGTCGCCTCGTCCGGGGAGCTGTCTTTT
TRBV27	few	.	TRBJ2-7	CASSSLLKGEQYF	TGTGCCAGCAGTTCCCTCCTAAAGGGCGAGCAGTACTTC
TRBV19	.	.	TRBJ1-4	CASSMTVNEKLFF	TGTGCCAGTAGTATGACAGTTAATGAAAAACTGTTTTTT
TRBV3-1	.	TRBD1	TRBJ1-3	CASSPGTAGNTIYF	TGTGCCAGCAGCCCGGGGACAGCTGGAAACACCATATATTTT
TRBV11-2	many	.	TRBJ2-7	CASSAGLYEQYF	TGTGCCAGCAGTGCTGGTCTGTACGAGCAGTACTTC
TRBV29-1	few	.	TRBJ2-5	CSAVDIQETQYF	TGCAGCGCCGTCGACATCCAAGAGACCCAGTACTTC
TRBV18	few	TRBD1	TRBJ2-7	CASQPGTGGPYEQYF	TGTGCCAGCCAACCAGGAACAGGGGGACCTTACGAGCAGTACTTC
TRBV24-1	many	TRBD1	TRBJ1-2	CATSEEGAYGYTF	TGTGCCACCAGTGAAGAGGGGGCCTATGGCTACACCTTC
TRBV6-2/TRBV6-3	few	TRBD1	TRBJ1-1	CASTQTPPLRGQDTEAFF	TGTGCCAGCACCCAAACCCCTCCACTCAGGGGGCAGGACACTGAAGCTTTCTTT
TRBV7-9	few	TRBD2	TRBJ2-5	CASTAPGLAGQETQYF	TGTGCCAGCACCGCCCCCGGACTAGCGGGGCAAGAGACCCAGTACTTC